Listed here are 28 T cell receptor beta chains from one sample, sequenced in a study of Graves' ophthalmopathy and Graves' hyperthyroidism. TCR beta CDR3 amplification used RNA transcripts. HTBI primers primed a first-round RT-PCR, and a second-round multiplex PCR followed. In TCRdb, the multiplex PCR reads were re-called with MiXCR into one record per CDR3 protein. The data hold 650,000 to 900,000 distinct CDR3 sequences, with about 44% observed a single time. The sample comprised peripheral blood. The receptors derive from an adult man with Graves' ophthalmopathy.

This clonotype was seen many times. The chain joins TRBV11-2 to TRBJ2-7; no definite D call. The CDR3 is 11 residues long. The germline gives CDR1 SGHAT, CDR2 FQNNGV. Trimming shortened V by 4 bases and J by 6 bases, and 7 bases separated the two germline ends. The CDR3 loop is CASSSRSEQYF. The CDR3 coding sequence is TGTGCCAGCAGCTCGCGTTCCGAGCAGTACTTC.

The CDR3 nucleotides read TGTGCCAGCAGTCAGGGGGCCAAGCAGCCCCAGTACTTC. Translating it yields CASSQGAKQPQYF. V is TRBV6-6 and J is TRBJ2-5; 8 nucleotides align to TRBD1. Germline V lookup: CDR1 MNHNY, CDR2 SVGAGI (reference sequence). The length of the CDR3 is 13 residues. The ends lost 5 bases at V and 9 bases at J; junction bases unmatched: 8.

The V call is TRBV29-1, the J call TRBJ2-7; a possible D gene is TRBD1 (7 bases). V dropped 7 bases and J dropped 1 base, with 20 bases sitting between them. The germline CDR1 and CDR2 sequences are SQVTM and ANQGSEA. This CDR3 is 15 amino acids long. The CDR3 reads CSAISQGGGSYEQYF. CDR3 nucleotide sequence: TGCAGCGCCATTTCTCAGGGGGGCGGGTCCTACGAGCAGTACTTC.

This clonotype has at least ten counts. The rearrangement uses TRBV7-3 and TRBJ1-5; D gene ambiguous. V lost 5 bases to trimming and J lost 7 bases, with 12 bases between them. Germline-derived CDR1 and CDR2 are SGHTA and FQGTGA. The CDR3 has 13 amino acids. The chain's CDR3 is CASSPRRRQPQHF. DNA for the CDR3: TGTGCCAGCAGCCCTCGTCGGAGGCAGCCCCAGCATTTT.

The chain couples TRBV7-9 to TRBJ1-4, with 8 bases identical to TRBD1. The CDR3 runs 12 residues. Trimming at V came to 6 bases and at J to 13 bases, leaving 7 bases not matched to a gene. Germline CDR1 SEHNR, CDR2 FQNEAQ (reference sequence). The CDR3 reads CASRSTGEGLFF. CDR3 sequence (DNA): TGTGCCAGCAGATCGACAGGGGAGGGACTGTTTTTT.

Many counts were recorded for this clonotype. The V and J genes are TRBV9 and TRBJ1-4; no reliable D call. The germline V and J ends were trimmed by 0 bases and 7 bases, with 13 bases remaining between them. CDR3 length equals 15 residues. Per the germline V gene, CDR1 is SGDLS and CDR2 is YYNGEE. CDR3 DNA sequence: TGTGCCAGCAGCGTAGCGGTCACCGGCGGTGAAAAACTGTTTTTT. This codes for CASSVAVTGGEKLFF.

The table lists this clonotype with many counts. This CDR3 is CSARFGTSSYEQYF. The CDR3 DNA reads as TGCAGTGCTAGATTTGGGACCAGCTCCTACGAGCAGTACTTC. The chain joins TRBV20-1 to TRBJ2-7, with D tentatively TRBD1 or TRBD2 (5 bases each). CDR1 DFQATT and CDR2 SNEGSKA come from the germline V gene (reference sequence). V shed 2 bases and J shed 0 bases, with 11 bases lying between them. The CDR3 is 14 amino acids.

This chain uses TRBV5-6 with TRBJ2-7; 13 nucleotides agree with TRBD2. The length of the CDR3 is 15 residues. The trim removed 7 bases at V and 1 base at J, leaving 5 bases unmatched. Germline CDR1 reads SGHDT; CDR2 reads YYEEEE. The CDR3 here is CASVPGLAGSYEQYF. In DNA, the CDR3 is TGTGCCAGCGTCCCGGGACTAGCGGGGTCCTACGAGCAGTACTTC.

This clonotype was counted a few times. The CDR3 DNA reads TGCAGCGCTACAGGGGGCCGCAATGAAAAACTGTTTTTT. It specifies CSATGGRNEKLFF. The chain has TRBV29-1 and TRBJ1-4, with 9 positions matching TRBD1. Trimming cost V 7 bases and J 5 bases; bases outside gene matches: 5. Germline CDR1 and CDR2: SQVTM and ANQGSEA. This CDR3 is 13 amino acids long.

V usage is TRBV12-3 or TRBV12-4 and J usage is TRBJ2-5; a weak D match, TRBD1 (6 bases). The CDR3 totals 12 residues. V was shortened by 3 bases and J by 8 bases, with 10 bases between the two germline ends. The chain's CDR3 is CASSFPQGTQYF. In nucleotides, the CDR3 is TGTGCCAGCAGTTTCCCACAGGGAACCCAGTACTTC.

In this sample, this clonotype turned up a few times. The chain employs TRBV12-3 or TRBV12-4 and TRBJ1-4; TRBD1 aligns across 9 bases. Trimming took 5 bases from V and 8 from J; bases not matched to a gene: 6. The CDR3 loop spans 14 amino acids. CDR3 coding DNA: TGTGCCAGCAGTCCGGGACAGGGAGAGGAAAAACTGTTTTTT. Protein sequence: CASSPGQGEEKLFF.

The CDR3 region is CASRQRVGGPPPLHF. CDR3 DNA: TGTGCCAGCAGACAAAGGGTCGGGGGGCCGCCACCCCTCCACTTT. This chain links TRBV10-3 with TRBJ1-6; D may be TRBD1 (6 bases). This CDR3 spans 15 amino acids. The germline V gene has CDR1 ENHRY and CDR2 SYGVKD. The germline V and J ends were trimmed by 10 bases and 11 bases, with 24 bases remaining between them.

The table lists this clonotype with a few counts. As DNA, the CDR3 is TGTGCCAGCAGAGATGGGGAAGGGACCCAGTACTTC. Translation: CASRDGEGTQYF. The V call is TRBV5-4, the J call TRBJ2-5; no clear D. V dropped 5 bases and J dropped 7 bases, with 12 bases sitting between them. This CDR3 spans 12 amino acids. Germline loops: CDR1 SGHNT, CDR2 YYREEE (reference sequence).

Only a few counts were recorded for this clonotype. The J gene is TRBJ1-6, the V gene TRBV11-2; weak D call: TRBD1 (5 bases). CDR1 SGHAT and CDR2 FQNNGV come from the germline V gene. The ends were cut back, 2 bases at V and 6 bases at J, with 17 bases in the middle. This CDR3 region has 17 residues. CDR3 residues: CASSLFWGEVVNSPLHF. Here the CDR3 DNA reads TGTGCCAGCAGCTTATTCTGGGGGGAGGTGGTTAATTCACCCCTCCACTTT.

This clonotype was seen ten or more times. V usage is TRBV29-1 and J usage is TRBJ2-5; D is unclear. With 8 bases removed from V and 2 bases from J, the gap between germline ends came to 15 bases. CDR1 is SQVTM, CDR2 ANQGSEA, per germline. This CDR3 has 13 amino acids. CDR3: CSLIPETQETQYF. Here the CDR3 DNA reads TGCAGCCTAATCCCCGAGACACAAGAGACCCAGTACTTC. The entire variable domain, with the rest obtained from reference TRBV29-1 and TRBJ2-5, is as follows: SAVISQKPSRDICQRGTSLTIQCQVDSQVTMMFWYRQQPGQSLTLIATANQGSEATYESGFVIDKFPISRPNLTFSTLTVSNMSPEDSSIYLCSLIPETQETQYFGPGTRLLVL.

This clonotype showed up just a few times. The chain carries TRBV20-1 and TRBJ2-5; 9 bases are a match to TRBD2. From germline, CDR1 is DFQATT and CDR2 SNEGSKA (reference sequence). J lost 0 bases, V lost 3 bases, and 8 bases had no gene match. The CDR3 sequence is 16 residues long. CDR3 sequence (DNA): TGCAGTGCTAGTGTTGGAGTAGCGGGGGACCAAGAGACCCAGTACTTC. It yields the protein CSASVGVAGDQETQYF.

The chain couples TRBV9 to TRBJ2-6, with 7 bases matching TRBD1. Germline V gene data show CDR1 as SGDLS and CDR2 as YYNGEE. CDR3 length: 13 amino acids. The trim removed 0 bases at V and 18 bases at J, leaving 9 bases unmatched. The CDR3 region is CASSVGGDRGETF. The CDR3 DNA is TGTGCCAGCAGCGTAGGTGGGGACAGAGGCGAGACTTTC.

The J gene is TRBJ1-1, the V gene TRBV19, with 9 bases lining up with TRBD1. The V segment lost 6 bases and the J segment 1 base; nucleotides outside the gene matches: 6. There are 15 residues in the CDR3. The germline V gene has CDR1 LNHDA and CDR2 SQIVND (reference sequence). As DNA, the CDR3 is TGTGCCAGTAGATCACCGGGACAGGGGAACACTGAAGCTTTCTTT. Translated: CASRSPGQGNTEAFF.

This clonotype was recorded a few times. The genes are TRBV19 and TRBJ1-3, with 7 bases fitting TRBD1. This CDR3 has 15 residues. V gave up 5 bases and J gave up 2 bases; unmatched junction bases: 6. Germline V gene lookup returns CDR1 LNHDA and CDR2 SQIVND (reference sequence). The CDR3, as DNA: TGTGCCAGTAGTCCGGCCGACAGGGCTGGAAACACCATATATTTT. Amino acid sequence: CASSPADRAGNTIYF.

The gene calls are TRBV25-1 and TRBJ2-5, with 9 bases that match TRBD1. CDR1 is MGHDK, CDR2 SYGVNS, per germline. The V and J ends lost 6 bases and 9 bases, in that order; junction bases with no gene match: 23. The CDR3 is made up of 18 amino acids. The CDR3 DNA follows: TGTGCCAGCAGCCCATACAGGGGGCGGGAGAGACCCGGTATTCCCCAGTACTTC. This codes for CASSPYRGRERPGIPQYF.

The chain combines TRBV7-9 with TRBJ2-7; the D is unclear. There are 13 residues in the CDR3. Germline CDR1 and CDR2: SEHNR and FQNEAQ (reference sequence). Trimming took off 7 bases at V and 0 bases at J, with 10 bases between the two ends. In DNA form, the CDR3 reads TGTGCCAGCACCTTCGGGTTCTCCTACGAGCAGTACTTC. Amino acids: CASTFGFSYEQYF.

This clonotype was counted at least ten times. The rearrangement links TRBV10-3 to TRBJ1-6; tentative D call: TRBD1 (5 bases). Trimming took off 6 bases at V and 0 bases at J, with 9 bases between the two ends. This CDR3 has 15 amino acids. Per the germline V gene, CDR1 is ENHRY and CDR2 is SYGVKD. DNA of the CDR3: TGTGCCATCAGAGAAGACAGCTCCTATAATTCACCCCTCCACTTT. Translating gives CAIREDSSYNSPLHF.

The J gene is TRBJ2-2, the V gene TRBV7-3; 8 nucleotides match TRBD1. V trimming: 8 bases; J trimming: 7 bases; junction bases outside the gene matches: 3. Germline CDR1 SGHTA, CDR2 FQGTGA. The CDR3 length is 12 residues. CDR3 residues: CASRQGNGELFF. DNA for the CDR3: TGTGCCAGCCGACAGGGGAACGGGGAGCTGTTTTTT.

Ten or more counts support this clonotype. The chain uses TRBV2 and TRBJ2-5; the D call may be TRBD1 or TRBD2 (5 bases each). Trimming shortened V by 3 bases and J by 1 base, and 12 bases separated the two germline ends. The CDR3 has 15 residues. Looked up from germline, CDR1 is SNHLY and CDR2 is FYNNEI. The CDR3 DNA reads as TGTGCCAGCAGTGATCGGACGGGGACCCAAGAGACCCAGTACTTC. It yields the protein CASSDRTGTQETQYF.

This sequence joins TRBV10-2 and TRBJ2-5; D gene unclear. Germline-derived CDR1 and CDR2 are WSHSY and SAAADI. The ends were cut back, 7 bases at V and 7 bases at J, with 25 bases in the middle. CDR3 length: 16 residues. Here the CDR3 reads CASTHTLAVGWMTQYF. The CDR3 DNA sequence: TGCGCCAGCACCCATACTCTGGCGGTTGGATGGATGACCCAGTACTTC.

This clonotype turned up a few times. Relative to the germline gene, one junction end is altered; a read error may explain this. V gene TRBV24-1 combines with J gene TRBJ2-5; D is perhaps TRBD1 or TRBD2 (5 bases each). Per germline, CDR1 KGHDR and CDR2 SFDVKD. The CDR3 totals 15 residues. The CDR3 DNA reads TGTGCCACCAGTGAAACGACGGGGCCCCAAGGGACCCAGTACTTC. Translating it yields CATSETTGPQGTQYF.

V gene TRBV2 combines with J gene TRBJ2-6, with TRBD1 matching 8 bases. Germline CDR1 reads SNHLY; CDR2 reads FYNNEI. V shed 2 bases and J 15 bases; nucleotides not matched to a gene: 9. The CDR3 covers 14 residues. CDR3 nucleotides: TGTGCCAGCAGTGAAAGCCGGGGACAGGAGGACCTGACTTTC. Encoded protein: CASSESRGQEDLTF.

V usage is TRBV25-1 and J usage is TRBJ1-6; 9 nucleotides agree with TRBD1. The CDR3 contains 15 residues. Germline trimming cut 4 bases from V and 9 bases from J; bases unmatched to any gene: 7. In germline, CDR1 is MGHDK, CDR2 SYGVNS. The CDR3 DNA sequence: TGTGCCAGCAGTGCCAGGGGACAGGGTTCTTCACCCCTCCACTTT. Its translation is CASSARGQGSSPLHF. Variable domain in full (rest from reference TRBV25-1 and TRBJ1-6): EADIYQTPRYLVIGTGKKITLECSQTMGHDKMYWYQQDPGMELHLIHYSYGVNSTEKGDLSSESTVSRIRTEHFPLTLESARPSHTSQYLCASSARGQGSSPLHFGNGTRLTVT.